Detailed here is one T cell receptor (beta chain). Its antigen is not identified. This sample was taken from a study of a mutant IDH1 vaccine in newly diagnosed glioma. Overall study: Vaccinations were initiated 4-6 weeks following radiotherapy alone, or were given together with temozolomide cycles. Patients previously underwent radiotherapy, temozolomide, or both, and most underwent both. Whole-study results and caveats: Pseudoprogression looked unconnected to shifts in top peripheral T cell clonotypes.

TCRdb keeps only in-frame clones here, not all; method: immunoSEQ multiplex PCR. The sample consists of about 60,000 clones, 84% of them appearing once. As for time point: week 35, safety follow-up. The investigators gave 300 ug of mutant IDH1 20-mer peptide in each vaccine dose, together with topical imiquimod. The germline CDR1 and CDR2 sequences are SGDLS and YYNGEE. The CDR3 extends over 15 amino acids. Trimming removed 0 bases from V and 9 bases from J, with 13 bases in between. V and J are TRBV9 and TRBJ1-6; D perhaps matches TRBD1 (6 bases). Specimen: PBMCs, collected from a glioma patient whose treatment included an IDH1 peptide vaccine. The TCR originated in a man aged 25 to 40 with glioma. The CDR3 nucleotides read TGTGCCAGCAGCGTAGCTGGTGGGGGGCTTTCACCCCTCCACTTT. Amino acid sequence: CASSVAGGGLSPLHF.